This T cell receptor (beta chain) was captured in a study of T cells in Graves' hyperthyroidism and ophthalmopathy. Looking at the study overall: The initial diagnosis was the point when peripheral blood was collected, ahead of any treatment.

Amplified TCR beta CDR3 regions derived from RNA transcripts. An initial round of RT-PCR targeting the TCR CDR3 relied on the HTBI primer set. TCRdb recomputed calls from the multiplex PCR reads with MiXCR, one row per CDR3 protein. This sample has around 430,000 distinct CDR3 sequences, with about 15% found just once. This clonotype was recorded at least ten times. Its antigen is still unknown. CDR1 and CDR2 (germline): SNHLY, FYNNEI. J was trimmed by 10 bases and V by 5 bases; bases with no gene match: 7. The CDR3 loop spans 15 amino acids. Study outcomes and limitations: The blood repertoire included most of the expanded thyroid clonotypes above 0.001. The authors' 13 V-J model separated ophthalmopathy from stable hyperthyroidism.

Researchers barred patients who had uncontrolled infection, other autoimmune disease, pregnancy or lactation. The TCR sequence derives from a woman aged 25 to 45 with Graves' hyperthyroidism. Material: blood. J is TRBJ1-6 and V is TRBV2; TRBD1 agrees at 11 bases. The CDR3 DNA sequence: TGTGCCAGCAGTCGTGAGGGACAGGGGGGCTCACCCCTCCACTTT. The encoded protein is CASSREGQGGSPLHF.